The clone carrying this T cell receptor (beta chain) turned up a few times. MiXCR was run by TCRdb on the RACE reads, yielding one entry per CDR3 protein. The data show more than 150,000 distinct CDR3 sequences, around 13% seen once. This record belongs to a study of human T cells and chemical hapten exposure. The CDR3 is made up of 17 amino acids. The V segment lost 4 bases and the J segment 2 bases; nucleotides outside the gene matches: 4. The germline V gene encodes CDR1 SGHNT and CDR2 YENEEA. The time point: patch test 1, 2 weeks after DPC sensitization. Treatment: therapeutic diphenylcyclopropenone sensitization with weekly scalp DPC. The starting material, unfractionated whole blood, was used for total RNA extraction.

The source is a woman between 25 and 40 years old with alopecia areata. Some clones in this sample may be carry-over from other donors' samples. The chain is built from TRBV11-3 and TRBJ2-3; 15 bases are shared with TRBD2. This specimen consisted of whole blood, obtained in connection with sensitization to the hapten diphenylcyclopropenone (DPC). Here the CDR3 reads CASSSGLAGGPTDTQYF. Here the CDR3 DNA reads TGTGCCAGCAGCTCTGGACTAGCGGGGGGGCCCACAGATACGCAGTATTTT.